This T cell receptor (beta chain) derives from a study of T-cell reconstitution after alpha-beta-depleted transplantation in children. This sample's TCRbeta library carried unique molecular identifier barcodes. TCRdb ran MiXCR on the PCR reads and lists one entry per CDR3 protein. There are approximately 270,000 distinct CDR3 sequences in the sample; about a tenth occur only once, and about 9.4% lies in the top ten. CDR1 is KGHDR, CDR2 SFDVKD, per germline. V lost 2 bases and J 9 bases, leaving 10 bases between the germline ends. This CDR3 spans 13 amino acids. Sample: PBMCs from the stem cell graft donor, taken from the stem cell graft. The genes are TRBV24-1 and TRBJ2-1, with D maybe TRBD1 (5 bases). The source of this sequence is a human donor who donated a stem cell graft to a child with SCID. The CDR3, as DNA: TGTGCCACCAGTGATTCGACAGTAGTTGAGCAGTTCTTC. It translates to CATSDSTVVEQFF.